The 10 T cell receptor beta chains given below trace back to one sample, sequenced in a study of T cell changes during pregnancy in multiple sclerosis. The data were produced by immunoSEQ multiplex PCR, yet TCRdb's version contains in-frame clones alone and is incomplete. The sample yields about 60,000 clones, approximately 96% seen once. The sequencing here drew on CD8+ T cells from peripheral blood mononuclear cells, taken after pregnancy. These receptors all come from a female donor with multiple sclerosis, enrolled in a pregnancy study.

V is TRBV28 and J is TRBJ2-1, with 10 positions matching TRBD1. The V gene's germline CDR1 is MDHEN and CDR2 SYDVKM. J lost 6 bases, V lost 7 bases, and 12 bases had no gene match. The CDR3 contains 16 residues. CDR3 DNA: TGTGCCAGCAATGAACCTTGGGACAGGGGATTCAATGAGCAGTTCTTC. Translating gives CASNEPWDRGFNEQFF.

The J gene is TRBJ2-1, the V gene TRBV6-4; D perhaps matches TRBD2 (6 bases). CDR3 length: 13 amino acids. V was cut by 2 bases and J by 9 bases, with 11 bases left in between. Germline V gene lookup returns CDR1 MRHNA and CDR2 SNTAGT. The CDR3 reads CASSDGEASEQFF. The CDR3 nucleotides read TGTGCCAGCAGTGACGGGGAGGCCAGTGAGCAGTTCTTC.

The genes are TRBV19 and TRBJ2-1, with D possibly TRBD2 on 5 matching bases. CDR3 length: 14 residues. Germline CDR1 LNHDA, CDR2 SQIVND (reference sequence). Between the trimmed V and J ends, which lost 2 bases and 3 bases, there was a span of 8 bases. The CDR3 DNA reads TGTGCCAGTAGTATACTAGCTAGCTACAATGAGCAGTTCTTC. Translating gives CASSILASYNEQFF.

This chain uses TRBV7-8 with TRBJ1-1; the D is unclear. Germline V lookup: CDR1 SGHVS, CDR2 FQNEAQ. V gave up 5 bases and J gave up 7 bases, with 2 bases separating them. The CDR3 is 9 residues long. This CDR3 reads CASSREAFF. CDR3 bases: TGTGCCAGCAGCCGTGAAGCTTTCTTT.

The chain couples TRBV25-1 to TRBJ2-1; possible D gene TRBD2, 5 bases. The germline V and J ends were trimmed by 5 bases and 5 bases, with 13 bases remaining between them. Germline V CDR1 and CDR2: MGHDK, SYGVNS. This CDR3 has 14 residues. CDR3 amino acids: CASSKVGADNEQFF. CDR3 nucleotide sequence: TGTGCCAGCAGTAAGGTGGGAGCGGACAATGAGCAGTTCTTC.

The chain joins TRBV11-2 to TRBJ1-2; D may be TRBD1 (6 bases). Looked up from germline, CDR1 is SGHAT and CDR2 is FQNNGV. V lost 1 base, J lost 3 bases, and 12 bases lay in between. The CDR3 sequence is 15 residues long. As DNA, the CDR3 is TGTGCCAGCAGCTTAGGACCGGGACAATACTATGGCTACACCTTC. It encodes CASSLGPGQYYGYTF.

V and J are TRBV6-1 and TRBJ1-2; 8 positions agree with TRBD1. This CDR3 has 14 amino acids. Per germline, CDR1 MNHNS and CDR2 SASEGT. J lost 4 bases, V lost 6 bases, and 7 bases had no gene match. DNA of the CDR3: TGTGCCAGCAGCCCGACAGGGGTAGTCTATGGCTACACCTTC. Translated: CASSPTGVVYGYTF.

The chain links TRBV5-1 to TRBJ1-1; weak D call: TRBD1 (5 bases). The V end lost 0 bases, the J end lost 1 base, and 10 bases lay between the germline ends. The CDR3 is 15 amino acids. CDR1 is SGHRS and CDR2 is YFSETQ in the germline V gene. The CDR3 DNA reads as TGCGCCAGCAGCTTGGCGGCAGGGCCGAACACTGAAGCTTTCTTT. It translates to CASSLAAGPNTEAFF.

The CDR3 spells CASSENANTGELFF. CDR3 sequence (DNA): TGTGCCAGTAGCGAGAACGCGAACACCGGGGAGCTGTTTTTT. J is TRBJ2-2 and V is TRBV19; D is ambiguous. Trimming left V 6 bases short and J 0 bases short, with 8 bases between. The germline gives CDR1 LNHDA, CDR2 SQIVND (reference sequence). This CDR3 has 14 amino acids.

V usage is TRBV2 and J usage is TRBJ2-1, with 9 nucleotides matching TRBD1. The ends lost 6 bases at V and 4 bases at J; junction bases unmatched: 7. The CDR3 contains 15 residues. Germline V CDR1 and CDR2: SNHLY, FYNNEI. The CDR3 DNA is TGTGCCAGCAGGGGGGACAGGGTGAGTTACAATGAGCAGTTCTTC. It specifies CASRGDRVSYNEQFF.